The entry below gives a single TCR beta chain sequence along with its context. Its antigen is unidentified. This sample is drawn from a study of shared clonotypes between healthy human individuals. Study conclusions and caveats: Naive subsets usually exceeded memory subsets in estimated richness.

TCRdb's table, derived via immunoSEQ multiplex PCR, lists solely in-frame clones and lacks some. The table includes 980,000 or so clones, 76% detected once. The germline CDR1 and CDR2 sequences are SGHVS and FQNEAQ. The CDR3 contains 17 residues. The V end lost 3 bases, the J end lost 5 bases, and 19 bases lay between the germline ends. The clonotype originates from a man aged 18 to 30 in good health. The chain carries TRBV7-8 and TRBJ2-2; D perhaps matches TRBD1 (6 bases). The sample consisted of memory CD4+ T cells sorted from blood. Specified subset: CD45RA-negative fraction. The chain's CDR3 is CASSLDSRTSGTGELFF. The CDR3 DNA reads as TGTGCCAGCAGCTTGGACAGTAGAACAAGTGGGACCGGGGAGCTGTTTTTT.